The clone carrying this T cell receptor beta chain was seen repeatedly, ten times or more. Profiling relied on immunoSEQ multiplex PCR, and the TCRdb table lists in-frame clones only, not all of them. The specimen has 40,000 or so clones, none found just once. This sample was taken from a study of T cells after posttransplantation cyclophosphamide. CDR3 length: 18 residues. The ends lost 4 bases at V and 4 bases at J; junction bases unmatched: 14. Germline CDR1 is PRHDT and CDR2 is FYEKMQ (reference sequence). The TCR comes from a man under 40 in good health and a related stem cell transplant donor. Material: PBMCs. The chain couples TRBV13 to TRBJ1-1, with TRBD1 matching over 11 bases. This chain's CDR3 is CASSSRAGTGGGGTEAFF. CDR3 DNA: TGTGCCAGCAGCTCCCGGGCCGGGACAGGGGGTGGGGGCACTGAAGCTTTCTTT.